This T cell receptor beta chain is from a study of cytomegalovirus exposure and HLA in healthy donors. PCR was performed using 60 Vbeta and 13 Jbeta primers. Generated by immunoSEQ multiplex PCR, the TCRdb table keeps only in-frame clones and is missing some. This sample has approximately 170,000 clones, with approximately 73% found just once. Germline V gives CDR1 SGHNT, CDR2 YYREEE (reference sequence). V lost 3 bases, J lost 0 bases, and 5 bases stayed unmatched. This CDR3 is built from 15 residues. J is TRBJ2-7 and V is TRBV5-4; TRBD1 aligns across 8 bases. Sequenced material: PBMCs. The receptor was isolated from a man aged 45-65 years in good health and CMV-seronegative. CDR3 amino acids: CASSSTGAGSYEQYF. As DNA, the CDR3 is TGTGCCAGCAGCTCGACAGGGGCCGGCTCCTACGAGCAGTACTTC.